Following are 30 T cell receptor beta chains from one sample sequenced in a study of blood T cells in healthy people across ages. With a J-beta primer mix and a sample-barcoded 5' primer, a second PCR ran about 7 to 12 cycles. TCRdb used MiXCR to reprocess the 5' RACE reads, holding one entry per CDR3 protein. Among under 1,100,000 distinct CDR3 sequences, around 27% were seen once, and the ten largest hold approximately 0.79%. This same sample was also taken into another study, of T cells of mothers and their children.

Sequences were obtained from blood. These receptors all come from a girl aged 2 to 10 in good health.

The chain links TRBV13 to TRBJ2-1; possibly TRBD1 for D (5 bases). Germline assignment: CDR1 PRHDT and CDR2 FYEKMQ (reference sequence). V was pared by 6 bases and J by 5 bases, with 17 bases between. The CDR3 is made up of 15 amino acids. The CDR3 DNA is TGTGCCAGCAGTTTTAGACAGCCCCATAACAATGAGCAGTTCTTC. The encoded protein is CASSFRQPHNNEQFF.

This clonotype was observed a handful of times. This rearrangement joins TRBV29-1 to TRBJ1-2; no firm D call. The CDR3 length is 12 residues. From germline, CDR1 is SQVTM and CDR2 ANQGSEA. V lost 4 bases, J lost 2 bases, and 8 bases lay in between. The CDR3 loop is CSVVLGNYGYTF. In nucleotides, the CDR3 is TGCAGCGTTGTTCTGGGGAACTATGGCTACACCTTC.

This clonotype came up a few times. The V gene is TRBV11-1, the J gene TRBJ2-4, with 7 bases lining up with TRBD2. This CDR3 is built from 15 residues. Trimming took 4 bases from V and 1 from J; bases not matched to a gene: 4. Germline CDR1 reads SGHAT; CDR2 reads FQDESV (reference sequence). CDR3 in amino acids: CASSSVGRAKNIQYF. Here the CDR3 DNA reads TGTGCCAGCAGCTCAGTCGGGAGGGCCAAAAACATTCAGTACTTC. The full variable domain, with the rest looked up from reference TRBV11-1 and TRBJ2-4, is EAEVAQSPRYKITEKSQAVAFWCDPISGHATLYWYRQILGQGPELLVQFQDESVVDDSQLPKDRFSAERLKGVDSTLKIQPAELGDSAMYLCASSSVGRAKNIQYFGAGTRLSVL.

This clonotype has a handful of counts. The V and J genes are TRBV20-1 and TRBJ2-5; maybe TRBD2 (6 bases). V lost 6 bases to trimming and J lost 5 bases, with 28 bases between them. Looked up from germline, CDR1 is DFQATT and CDR2 is SNEGSKA (reference sequence). The CDR3 runs to 17 residues. The CDR3 DNA reads as TGCAGTGCAAGCCCGGCCGAATCGGGAGTCACTTGGGAGACCCAGTACTTC. It is translated as CSASPAESGVTWETQYF.

This clonotype was detected a few times. The V call is TRBV7-9, the J call TRBJ2-5; 9 bases match TRBD1. Germline CDR1 reads SEHNR; CDR2 reads FQNEAQ (reference sequence). The CDR3 contains 15 residues. The V and J ends lost 0 bases and 5 bases, in that order; junction bases with no gene match: 4. The DNA for the CDR3 is TGTGCCAGCAGCTTAGCCACAGGGGGCAAGGAGACCCAGTACTTC. Translation gives CASSLATGGKETQYF. The full variable domain, in which reference TRBV7-9 and TRBJ2-5 provide the parts outside the CDR3, is DTGVSQNPRHKITKRGQNVTFRCDPISEHNRLYWYRQTLGQGPEFLTYFQNEAQLEKSRLLSDRFSAERPKGSFSTLEIQRTEQGDSAMYLCASSLATGGKETQYFGPGTRLLVL.

J is TRBJ2-5 and V is TRBV7-2; D unresolved. Germline CDR1 is SGHTA and CDR2 is FQGNSA. The CDR3 is 13 amino acids. Trimming took off 3 bases at V and 3 bases at J, with 8 bases between the two ends. This CDR3 reads CASSFGWKETQYF. The CDR3 DNA reads as TGTGCCAGCAGCTTCGGGTGGAAAGAGACCCAGTACTTC.

This clonotype was detected a few times. The chain has TRBV20-1 and TRBJ2-5; TRBD2 matches at 7 bases. The V and J ends lost 4 bases and 5 bases, in that order; junction bases with no gene match: 13. The CDR3 contains 15 residues. In germline, CDR1 is DFQATT, CDR2 SNEGSKA (reference sequence). CDR3 loop: CSANGGAGEEETQYF. The DNA for the CDR3 is TGCAGTGCTAATGGAGGGGCGGGAGAGGAGGAGACCCAGTACTTC.

This chain connects TRBV7-9 to TRBJ2-5; D unresolved. V gave up 1 base and J gave up 5 bases, with 8 bases separating them. Germline V gene lookup returns CDR1 SEHNR and CDR2 FQNEAQ (reference sequence). There are 13 residues in the CDR3. CDR3 amino acids: CASSLVLMETQYF. The DNA of the CDR3 is TGTGCCAGCAGCTTAGTGCTCATGGAGACCCAGTACTTC.

This clonotype was seen a single time. The chain employs TRBV12-3 or TRBV12-4 and TRBJ2-6; D unclear. The CDR3 extends over 18 amino acids. Trimming pared 2 bases from V and 1 base from J, leaving 15 bases between. CDR3 sequence reads: CASSLIGPGSSGANVLTF. The DNA of the CDR3 is TGTGCCAGCAGTTTAATAGGACCGGGCTCTTCTGGGGCCAACGTCCTGACTTTC.

This clonotype appeared a few times. The rearrangement joins TRBV5-1 to TRBJ2-5; D possibly matches TRBD1 or TRBD2 (6 bases each). Germline V gene data show CDR1 as SGHRS and CDR2 as YFSETQ. The CDR3 sequence is 16 residues long. V dropped 0 bases and J dropped 0 bases, with 12 bases sitting between them. The CDR3 sequence: CASSLGTGANQETQYF. The CDR3 coding sequence is TGCGCCAGCAGCTTGGGGACGGGGGCAAACCAAGAGACCCAGTACTTC.

The sample holds a few counts of this clonotype. The chain employs TRBV6-6 and TRBJ2-1, with 7 bases identical to TRBD1. J gave up 0 bases and V 7 bases, and 9 bases lay outside the gene matches. This CDR3 spans 16 amino acids. Germline values: CDR1 MNHNY, CDR2 SVGAGI (reference sequence). CDR3 sequence reads: CASTRRAGGSYNEQFF. For the CDR3, the DNA is TGTGCCAGCACCCGCAGGGCAGGGGGCTCCTACAATGAGCAGTTCTTC.

In its sample, this clonotype was seen a few times. The V call is TRBV9, the J call TRBJ1-1; no firm D call. This CDR3 has 12 amino acids. From germline, CDR1 is SGDLS and CDR2 YYNGEE. V lost 0 bases and J 11 bases, leaving 11 bases between the germline ends. CDR3 in DNA: TGTGCCAGCAGCGTAGATGGGGTGAGGGCTTTCTTT. Amino acids: CASSVDGVRAFF.

The chain couples TRBV4-2 to TRBJ2-1; D remains unclear. Trimming left V 1 base short and J 8 bases short, with 6 bases between. The CDR3 has 12 residues. Germline values: CDR1 LGHNA, CDR2 YNFKEQ. The CDR3 nucleotides read TGTGCCAGCAGCCAAGGGAGAGATGAGCAGTTCTTC. Amino acid sequence: CASSQGRDEQFF.

This clonotype turned up a few times. The chain links TRBV29-1 to TRBJ2-3, with unresolved D. Germline V lookup: CDR1 SQVTM, CDR2 ANQGSEA. The V and J ends lost 7 bases and 6 bases respectively, with 8 bases between them. The CDR3 covers 10 residues. The CDR3 sequence is CSAVSDTQYF. CDR3 bases: TGCAGCGCCGTCAGTGATACGCAGTATTTT.

The chain carries TRBV15 and TRBJ2-1; D gene ambiguous. The J call may be wrong; the DNA end is better matched by TRBJ2-5. This CDR3 region has 15 residues. Germline CDR1 and CDR2: LNHNV and YYDKDF (reference sequence). The CDR3 protein is CATSRDGRQQETQYF. The CDR3, as DNA: TGTGCCACCAGCAGAGATGGAAGACAACAAGAGACCCAGTACTTC.

This clonotype showed up just a few times. This chain connects TRBV7-3 to TRBJ2-6; 10 nucleotides match TRBD1. Germline V gene sequence: CDR1 SGHTA, CDR2 FQGTGA. CDR3 length: 17 amino acids. With 5 bases clipped from V and 0 bases from J, the junction kept 4 bases outside the gene matches. The CDR3 region has the DNA TGTGCCAGCAGCCTAGGACAGGGGGGCTCTGGGGCCAACGTCCTGACTTTC. It encodes CASSLGQGGSGANVLTF.

This clonotype was observed a few times. This chain links TRBV4-3 with TRBJ1-1, with D unclear. The CDR3 runs to 14 residues. Germline CDR1 and CDR2: LGHNA and YSLEER. The V end lost 0 bases, the J end lost 5 bases, and 10 bases lay between the germline ends. Here the CDR3 DNA reads TGCGCCAGCAGCCAAGATCCAGGTGCAACTGAAGCTTTCTTT. It is translated as CASSQDPGATEAFF.

This clonotype was detected a few times. The chain carries TRBV6-5 and TRBJ2-5; a possible D gene is TRBD2 (6 bases). The CDR3 has 18 amino acids. V lost 6 bases, J lost 11 bases, and 34 bases lay in between. The germline CDR1 and CDR2 sequences are MNHEY and SVGAGI. The CDR3 here is CASSSFPLGDFNSEEQYF. The DNA for the CDR3 is TGTGCCAGCAGCTCTTTTCCGCTGGGGGACTTTAATTCGGAAGAGCAGTACTTC.

This rearrangement joins TRBV14 to TRBJ1-1, with TRBD1 matching over 8 bases. Per germline, CDR1 SGHDN and CDR2 FVKESK. Trimming took 3 bases from V and 4 from J; bases not matched to a gene: 13. This CDR3 is 17 amino acids long. The CDR3: CASSHGYQGAIGTEAFF. The CDR3 nucleotides read TGTGCCAGCAGCCACGGCTACCAGGGGGCTATTGGCACTGAAGCTTTCTTT.

This clonotype has a handful of counts. This chain joins TRBV29-1 and TRBJ2-1; 12 nucleotides align to TRBD2. The CDR3 consists of 17 residues. Per the germline V gene, CDR1 is SQVTM and CDR2 is ANQGSEA. Germline trimming cut 2 bases from V and 1 base from J; bases unmatched to any gene: 6. The CDR3 region has the DNA TGCAGCGTTGAAACTAGCGGGAGGTTCGATTCCTACAATGAGCAGTTCTTC. Its translation: CSVETSGRFDSYNEQFF.

The chain has TRBV7-9 and TRBJ1-2, with no clear D. The CDR3 is 14 residues long. Trimming pared 5 bases from V and 4 bases from J, leaving 14 bases between. CDR1 is SEHNR and CDR2 is FQNEAQ in the germline V gene (reference sequence). The CDR3 loop is CASSASKKGYGYTF. The CDR3 DNA reads as TGTGCCAGCAGCGCGTCCAAAAAGGGCTATGGCTACACCTTC.

The V and J genes are TRBV12-3 or TRBV12-4 and TRBJ2-1, with 10 bases aligning to TRBD2. Trimming cost V 3 bases and J 6 bases; bases outside gene matches: 8. CDR3 length equals 16 residues. The CDR3 DNA sequence: TGTGCCAGCAGTTTCGTCGGACTAGCGGATCTCAATGAGCAGTTCTTC. It encodes CASSFVGLADLNEQFF.

This clonotype was seen only a few times. This chain joins TRBV9 and TRBJ2-7; TRBD2 aligns across 9 bases. In germline, CDR1 is SGDLS, CDR2 YYNGEE. V lost 1 base to trimming and J lost 2 bases; unmatched junction nucleotides: 10. CDR3 length equals 17 residues. The CDR3 nucleotides are TGTGCCAGCAGCGTAACGCCTAGCGGGAACCGCCCCTACGAGCAGTACTTC. Amino acids: CASSVTPSGNRPYEQYF.

This clonotype was counted only a few times. The V call is TRBV20-1, the J call TRBJ2-1; TRBD2 is a possible D gene (6 bases). The V gene's germline CDR1 is DFQATT and CDR2 SNEGSKA (reference sequence). V was trimmed by 0 bases and J by 15 bases, leaving 30 bases between them. The length of the CDR3 is 17 residues. CDR3 protein: CSARDLAGPNPGASMFF. The CDR3 region has the DNA TGCAGTGCTAGAGATCTGGCGGGACCCAACCCCGGGGCTTCTATGTTCTTC.

The chain has TRBV4-1 and TRBJ1-2; 7 nucleotides match TRBD1. CDR1 and CDR2 (germline): MGHRA, YSYEKL. The CDR3 extends over 15 amino acids. The ends lost 4 bases at V and 6 bases at J; junction bases unmatched: 11. The CDR3 DNA follows: TGCGCCAGCAGCCGAGCCCCTCAGGGGGAAGATGGCTACACCTTC. Amino acids: CASSRAPQGEDGYTF.

The gene calls are TRBV20-1 and TRBJ1-4; TRBD1 is a possible D gene (5 bases). CDR1 is DFQATT and CDR2 is SNEGSKA in the germline V gene (reference sequence). V was clipped by 2 bases and J by 6 bases, with 10 bases between them. This CDR3 has 13 amino acids. The CDR3 region is CSARPGAYEKLFF. The CDR3 coding sequence is TGCAGTGCTAGACCCGGGGCCTATGAAAAACTGTTTTTT.

The chain is built from TRBV13 and TRBJ2-1; 10 bases fit TRBD2. The CDR3 has 15 residues. Germline V CDR1 and CDR2: PRHDT, FYEKMQ (reference sequence). V trimming: 0 bases; J trimming: 9 bases; junction bases outside the gene matches: 5. The CDR3 protein is CASSLGLAGDAEQFF. The CDR3 DNA reads as TGTGCCAGCAGCTTAGGGCTAGCGGGGGACGCTGAGCAGTTCTTC.

The DNA for the CDR3 is TGTGCCTGGAGCAACAAGGGCCCTGGAAACACCATATATTTT. Its translation is CAWSNKGPGNTIYF. This chain links TRBV30 with TRBJ1-3, with no clear D. Germline values: CDR1 GTSNPN, CDR2 SVGIG (reference sequence). The CDR3 extends over 14 amino acids. The germline V and J ends were trimmed by 3 bases and 2 bases, with 11 bases remaining between them.

The chain uses TRBV11-2 and TRBJ1-4, with TRBD1 matching over 8 bases. V lost 5 bases to trimming and J lost 7 bases; unmatched junction nucleotides: 6. This CDR3 region has 14 residues. The V gene's germline CDR1 is SGHAT and CDR2 FQNNGV. The CDR3 DNA reads as TGTGCCAGCAGCCAAGGACAGGGTATTGAAAAACTGTTTTTT. Translated, it gives CASSQGQGIEKLFF.

This clonotype has a handful of counts. The chain links TRBV28 to TRBJ1-1; D may be TRBD1 (5 bases). V lost 5 bases and J 3 bases, leaving 19 bases between the germline ends. CDR1 and CDR2 from the germline V gene are MDHEN and SYDVKM. The CDR3 totals 16 residues. The CDR3 loop is CASSITGTPGDTEAFF. CDR3 sequence (DNA): TGTGCCAGCAGTATCACTGGGACTCCGGGGGACACTGAAGCTTTCTTT.